These 2 T cell receptor beta chains came from one sample sequenced in a study of Graves' ophthalmopathy and Graves' hyperthyroidism. Using RNA transcripts, the TCR beta CDR3 regions were amplified. Following a first-round RT-PCR that used HTBI primers, a second-round multiplex PCR was carried out. TCRdb reanalysed the multiplex PCR reads using MiXCR and keeps one entry per CDR3 protein. The sample includes over a million distinct CDR3 sequences, 35% to 40% seen only once; the top ten take roughly 10%. The material sequenced was peripheral blood or thyroid tissue (not recorded which). The receptor set was obtained from an adult man with Graves' hyperthyroidism.

This clonotype was detected only a few times. The rearrangement links TRBV7-2 to TRBJ1-2; D is perhaps TRBD1 (6 bases). Trimming took 5 bases from V and 3 from J, leaving 16 bases between them. The CDR3 contains 15 residues. Germline CDR1 is SGHTA and CDR2 is FQGNSA. CDR3 loop: CASSAYRARHYGYTF. The DNA of the CDR3 is TGTGCCAGCAGCGCTTACAGGGCGCGCCACTATGGCTACACCTTC.

The CDR3 DNA sequence: TGTGCCAGCAGCTTAGGGGGACAGTACAATGAAAAACTGTTTTTT. It translates to CASSLGGQYNEKLFF. The chain uses TRBV7-9 and TRBJ1-4, with 7 bases matching TRBD1. Trimming at V came to 1 base and at J to 5 bases, leaving 4 bases not matched to a gene. CDR1 is SEHNR, CDR2 FQNEAQ, per germline (reference sequence). The CDR3 runs 15 residues.